This T cell receptor beta chain was identified during a study of Ad26.COV2.S vaccination and SARS-CoV-2 variants. As for the study in general: In the study, Ad26.COV2.S was injected intramuscularly once, or twice 56 days apart.

This clone was seen only once. Its matching antigen is unknown. Treatment denoted: 15 to 20 received Ad26.COV2.S at low or high dose, single or two shots; about 5 received placebo; per-sample allocation not given. All samples were drawn on day 63, counting from the first vaccine or placebo injection. Sequencing was performed with immunoSEQ multiplex PCR; in TCRdb, only in-frame clones are kept and a portion is missing. The repertoire holds 240,000 or so clones, with 88% as singletons. Overall study findings and caveats: Vaccine recipients had higher spike-specific TCR breadth than placebo recipients.

The sequencing here drew on peripheral blood, taken in a trial of Ad26.COV2.S vaccine versus placebo. The sequence was obtained from a person between 18 and 59 years old who received the Ad26.COV2.S COVID-19 vaccine or a placebo.

CDR3 sequence reads: CATSSGDRGNQETQYF. CDR3 in DNA: TGTGCCACCAGCAGCGGGGACAGGGGAAATCAAGAGACCCAGTACTTC. The J gene is TRBJ2-5, the V gene TRBV15; 10 bases agree with TRBD1. Trimming cost V 3 bases and J 2 bases; bases outside gene matches: 6. The germline V gene encodes CDR1 LNHNV and CDR2 YYDKDF (reference sequence). The CDR3 is 16 residues long.